A selection of T cell receptor beta chains follows, all from one sample in a study of response to subunit inactivated influenza vaccine. TCRdb reprocessed the RT-PCR reads via MiXCR and lists one record per CDR3 protein. The table has about 170,000 distinct CDR3 sequences, around a tenth seen once; the top ten hold roughly 36%. The sample was CD8+ T cells sorted from PBMCs, taken roughly 24 months after vaccination. These receptors were obtained from a man aged 50-75 years who received an inactivated influenza vaccine. The CDR3 runs from the conserved cysteine through the conserved F or W. Clone size appears in some rows only: once, few, many, or a class for an expanded clone.

size | J | V | CDR3
few | TRBJ2-7 | TRBV28 | CASRYTGRGPLGEQYF
many | TRBJ1-3 | TRBV6-5 | CASSYFGNSGNTIYF
NA | TRBJ2-3 | TRBV28 | CASSFYAGVMGTQYF
many | TRBJ2-2 | TRBV12-3/TRBV12-4 | CASKPSDGGELFF
many | TRBJ2-2 | TRBV12-3/TRBV12-4 | CASSPPSGKNTGELFF
many | TRBJ1-5 | TRBV25-1 | CASSESTGGNQPQHF
NA | TRBJ2-1 | TRBV5-6 | CASRVSSYNEQFF
NA | TRBJ1-2 | TRBV4-3 | CASSQEGQGARGYTF
many | TRBJ2-3 | TRBV4-3 | CASSQDGRGEDTQYF
few | TRBJ2-7 | TRBV27 | CASSLSAGAVEQYF
few | TRBJ1-1 | TRBV12-3/TRBV12-4 | CASSLDGVVNTEAFF
NA | TRBJ2-7 | TRBV20-1 | CSARDFASSGVNEQYF
few | TRBJ2-7 | TRBV5-6 | CASSPTDRGTSYEQYF
few | TRBJ2-1 | TRBV9 | CASSVAGTTYNEQFF
few | TRBJ1-2 | TRBV3-1 | CASSPESGAFYGYTF
NA | TRBJ2-1 | TRBV6-1 | CASRFRSGRGYEQFF
NA | TRBJ2-3 | TRBV25-1 | CASSDQYADTQYF
many | TRBJ2-1 | TRBV6-6 | CASSYSTNEQFF
many | TRBJ2-1 | TRBV12-3/TRBV12-4 | CASSLTGTSGQRQFF
few | TRBJ2-1 | TRBV7-8 | CASKILAGDTYNEQFF
few | TRBJ1-1 | TRBV20-1 | CSARPWRNTEAFF
many | TRBJ2-1 | TRBV25-1 | CAVGKGLEQFF
NA | TRBJ2-5 | TRBV28 | CASRPTAQETQYF
NA | TRBJ2-5 | TRBV25-1 | CASSESGLAGGETQYF
few | TRBJ2-3 | TRBV7-7 | CASSSSATDTQYF
many | TRBJ2-1 | TRBV7-8 | CASSEGQGGGNEQFF
NA | TRBJ1-6 | TRBV4-3 | CASSWTRNSSPLHF
many | TRBJ2-7 | TRBV20-1 | CSAWTSGSYEQYF
many | TRBJ2-3 | TRBV7-9 | CASSSELAGVATDTQYF
NA | TRBJ1-1 | TRBV6-2/TRBV6-3 | CASSDPEKAEAFF
few | TRBJ2-1 | TRBV2 | CASSHGLAGGPQQFF
few | TRBJ2-7 | TRBV7-6 | CASSSLPGQGLYEQYF
few | TRBJ1-4 | TRBV28 | CASIERGRVWEKLFF
hyperexpanded | TRBJ1-2 | TRBV29-1 | CSGEGTYGYTF
few | TRBJ2-3 | TRBV9 | CASSVSGASTDTQYF
few | TRBJ2-3 | TRBV4-2 | CASSQDWDSTDTQYF
NA | TRBJ2-7 | TRBV4-3 | CASSQDWQGSFYEQYF
NA | TRBJ2-3 | TRBV4-1 | CASSQVSPTSGFTDTQYF
NA | TRBJ1-6 | TRBV12-3/TRBV12-4 | CASSLAFRENSPLHF
NA | TRBJ2-3 | TRBV6-7 | CASRVGSGFLTDTQYF
few | TRBJ2-7 | TRBV5-1 | CASSLLYGLALDEQYF
few | TRBJ1-1 | TRBV25-1 | CASSDLRGATEAFF
few | TRBJ2-1 | TRBV4-3 | CASSQVWSGGDNEQFF
NA | TRBJ2-7 | TRBV12-3/TRBV12-4 | CARSLAFVSGGVDEQYF
few | TRBJ2-5 | TRBV7-6 | CASSPWTGRSETQYF
many | TRBJ2-7 | TRBV5-1 | CASSQGPAYEQYF
few | TRBJ2-7 | TRBV9 | CASSVGAGISEQYF
NA | TRBJ2-1 | TRBV7-9 | CANQDSSYNEQFF
NA | TRBJ1-3 | TRBV4-3 | CASSQERTSGNTIYF
many | TRBJ2-1 | TRBV9 | CASSGSDSSYNEQFF
many | TRBJ1-5 | TRBV2 | CASSVGNQPQHF
many | TRBJ2-3 | TRBV7-2 | CASSLRLADSTDTQYF
many | TRBJ2-1 | TRBV20-1 | CSARPSYNEQFF
NA | TRBJ1-1 | TRBV2 | CASTGGSTEAFF
few | TRBJ2-5 | TRBV7-8 | CASSLPDRLGGWETQYF
many | TRBJ2-1 | TRBV7-8 | CASSLESPFYNEQFF
NA | TRBJ2-5 | TRBV29-1 | CSVTGTSVMETQYF